This T cell receptor (beta chain) comes out of a study of blood T cell repertoires in COVID-19. Study-level information: Collection of acute and convalescent COVID-19 samples took place in the United States, Italy and Spain. PBMCs, B-cell-depleted T cells, or T cells were the source of the cDNA or gDNA that made up the material.

Authors' methods: Estimated nucleated cell counts came from reference gene primer amplification. Assay used: immunoSEQ multiplex PCR; TCRdb lists only in-frame clones, some missing. V and J calls and clone size follow that table, whereas D and trimming were derived from the DNA. The top ten hold about 6.8% of the sample, which has more than 90,000 clones, around three quarters seen once. Germline CDR1 reads MNHEY; CDR2 reads SMNVEV (reference sequence). The V end was cut by 5 bases, the J end by 6 bases, with 13 bases between. The CDR3 covers 13 residues. This clone was seen only a few times. The chain combines TRBV27 with TRBJ1-2, with D tentatively TRBD1 (6 bases). The sequenced material came from peripheral blood. The clonotype originates from a man aged 70-80 years with acute or convalescent COVID-19. The CDR3 here is CASSTLRGDGYTF. The DNA of the CDR3 is TGTGCCAGCAGTACCCTCAGGGGAGATGGCTACACCTTC.